A selection of T cell receptor beta chains follows, all from one sample in a study of shared clonotypes between healthy human individuals. Measured with immunoSEQ multiplex PCR; TCRdb has only the in-frame clones, and not every one. The profile shows hundreds of thousands of clones, around four fifths of them singletons. Sequenced material: memory CD4+ T cells sorted from blood. The receptors come from a woman aged 25 to 45 in good health. Both conserved end residues are part of each CDR3. The D gene is left open where the match is weak. Expanded clones are given a class, and other clones once, few, many or no size at all.

D gene	clone size	J gene	V gene	CDR3 DNA	CDR3 protein
TRBD2	NA	TRBJ2-7	TRBV5-1	TGCGCCAGCAGCTTGGTAGCGGGAGGGACCTACGAGCAGTACTTC	CASSLVAGGTYEQYF
NA	NA	TRBJ2-3	TRBV7-2	TGTGCCAGCAGCGTCAGGGGAAGGACAGATACGCAGTATTTT	CASSVRGRTDTQYF
TRBD1	NA	TRBJ1-1	TRBV19	TGTGCCAGTAGTAAAACGACAGGGTTGAACACTGAAGCTTTCTTT	CASSKTTGLNTEAFF
TRBD1	many	TRBJ2-4	TRBV7-9	TGTGCCAGCAGCTCAATTAGCGTCAGGGGGACCAAAAACATTCAGTACTTC	CASSSISVRGTKNIQYF
TRBD2	NA	TRBJ2-6	TRBV7-6	TGTGCCAGCAGCTTAGCGGGGGGGAGAGCCGGGGCCAACGTCCTGACTTTC	CASSLAGGRAGANVLTF
NA	NA	TRBJ2-2	TRBV11-2	TGTGCCAGCAGCCTACTCCCTAGTCAGGGTCACACCGGGGAGCTGTTTTTT	CASSLLPSQGHTGELFF
NA	once	TRBJ1-1	TRBV30	TGTGCCTGGAGTGATTGGGACTTACTGAACACTGAAGCTTTCTTT	CAWSDWDLLNTEAFF
TRBD1	NA	TRBJ2-7	TRBV28	TGTGCCAGCAGTAAGGACAGGGGACACTACGAGCAGTACTTC	CASSKDRGHYEQYF
TRBD2	NA	TRBJ2-7	TRBV4-1	TGCGCCAGCAGCCAAGAGGTAGCGGGAGCCCCCGAGCAGTACTTC	CASSQEVAGAPEQYF
TRBD2	NA	TRBJ2-5	TRBV28	TGTGCCAGCAGTCCCGGGACTAGTGAGACCCAGTACTTC	CASSPGTSETQYF
NA	NA	TRBJ1-1	TRBV6-1	TGTGCCAGCAGTGAATTCGGGGGTTTAATGAACACTGAAGCTTTCTTT	CASSEFGGLMNTEAFF
NA	NA	TRBJ1-4	TRBV7-8	TGTGCCAGCAGCCAAACACAGGGACTTACTAATGAAAAACTGTTTTTT	CASSQTQGLTNEKLFF
NA	NA	TRBJ1-4	TRBV10-3	TGTGCCATCAGTGAGGGGGCGGCAGGGGAAAAACTGTTTTTT	CAISEGAAGEKLFF
NA	few	TRBJ1-3	TRBV2	TGTGCCAGCAGTGCCCCACAGGGTCTGGGAAACACCATATATTTT	CASSAPQGLGNTIYF
NA	NA	TRBJ1-2	TRBV18	TGTGCCAGCTCACCATTAGCCTGGTCAGAGTCTAACTATGGCTACACCTTC	CASSPLAWSESNYGYTF
TRBD2	NA	TRBJ2-1	TRBV5-1	TGCGCCAGCAGCTTGGAGCCTCGTGGGGGAGGGAATGAGCAGTTCTTC	CASSLEPRGGGNEQFF
TRBD1	NA	TRBJ2-7	TRBV27	TGTGCCAGCAGGCGGACAGGGCCCCTATACGAGCAGTACTTC	CASRRTGPLYEQYF
NA	NA	TRBJ1-2	TRBV27	TGTGCCACCCAAAGGATGGCAGGCTATGGCTACACCTTC	CATQRMAGYGYTF
TRBD1	NA	TRBJ2-7	TRBV11-2	TGTGCCAGCAGATCCTCGGGACAGAGCTACGAGCAGTACTTC	CASRSSGQSYEQYF
NA	NA	TRBJ2-1	TRBV7-3	TGTGCCAGCAGCCCCTCGTTGATAGGGTCCAATGAGCAGTTCTTC	CASSPSLIGSNEQFF
NA	many	TRBJ2-2	TRBV12-5	TGTGCTAGTGGTTTGGTAACTACCGGGGAGCTGTTTTTT	CASGLVTTGELFF
NA	few	TRBJ1-1	TRBV2	TGTGCCAGCAGTGTCAGAACTGAAGCTTTCTTT	CASSVRTEAFF
NA	few	TRBJ1-2	TRBV14	TGTGCCAGCACCACCCCCTCAGGGATCAACTATGGCTACACCTTC	CASTTPSGINYGYTF
NA	NA	TRBJ1-5	TRBV28	TGTGCCAGCGATGATTGGCAGGGCTTTAATCAGCCCCAGCATTTT	CASDDWQGFNQPQHF
NA	NA	TRBJ2-3	TRBV15	TGTGCCACCAGCAGAGATTATCAGGGTTCCTACACAGATACGCAGTATTTT	CATSRDYQGSYTDTQYF
NA	NA	TRBJ1-4	TRBV5-1	TGCGCCAGCAGCTTGGATGGAGGACATAGCCGTAATGAAAAACTGTTTTTT	CASSLDGGHSRNEKLFF
NA	NA	TRBJ2-7	TRBV28	TGTGCCAGCAGTTCCGTCGGTGAGCGATACGAGCAGTACTTC	CASSSVGERYEQYF
TRBD2	few	TRBJ2-5	TRBV30	TGTGCCTGGAGCGGGACTAGCGGGAGTCGGGAGACCCAGTACTTC	CAWSGTSGSRETQYF
TRBD2	NA	TRBJ2-7	TRBV27	TGTGCCAGCAGTTTAAAAGCGGGAGGGGCTTCCTACGAGCAGTACTTC	CASSLKAGGASYEQYF
TRBD1	NA	TRBJ1-5	TRBV6-1	TGTGCCAGCAGTGGGGGACAGGGGGCTGGTCAGCCCCAGCATTTT	CASSGGQGAGQPQHF
NA	NA	TRBJ1-1	TRBV5-1	TGCGCCAGCAGCTGGAACACAGGGTACGGGAACACTGAAGCTTTCTTT	CASSWNTGYGNTEAFF
NA	NA	TRBJ2-7	TRBV19	TGTGCCAGTAGTATTGGAAACTCCTACGAGCAGTACTTC	CASSIGNSYEQYF
NA	NA	TRBJ2-5	TRBV19	TGTGCCAGTAGCCTAAGGCCCGGGAAGACCCAGTACTTC	CASSLRPGKTQYF
NA	NA	TRBJ1-5	TRBV6-4	TGTGCCAGCAGTGACTCGGTTGGGCATCATAGCAATCAGCCCCAGCATTTT	CASSDSVGHHSNQPQHF
TRBD1	NA	TRBJ2-7	TRBV29-1	TGCAGCGTTGCTCAACCGGGACAGGGGTCCTACGAGCAGTACTTC	CSVAQPGQGSYEQYF
NA	NA	TRBJ2-1	TRBV5-6	TGTGCCAGCAGCTTGGAGTGGGAGCAGTTCTTC	CASSLEWEQFF
NA	NA	TRBJ2-7	TRBV5-1	TGCGCCAGCAGCCCCGGGCAGGTGAACGAGCAGTACTTC	CASSPGQVNEQYF
TRBD1	NA	TRBJ1-2	TRBV28	TGTGCCAGCAGTTTACGGCCGGGACAGGGATACTATGGCTACACCTTC	CASSLRPGQGYYGYTF
TRBD1	NA	TRBJ2-1	TRBV2	TGTGCCAGCAGGAAGGGGACAGGGATGCGCAATGAGCAGTTCTTC	CASRKGTGMRNEQFF
NA	NA	TRBJ2-2	TRBV2	TGTGCCAGCAGACCGATCGTGAACACCGGGGAGCTGTTTTTT	CASRPIVNTGELFF
NA	NA	TRBJ1-3	TRBV6-1	TGTGCCAGCGTTATCCCCTCTGGAAACACCATATATTTT	CASVIPSGNTIYF
TRBD1	once	TRBJ2-3	TRBV4-2	TGTGCCAGCAGCCATGGGACAGGGGATTCAGATACGCAGTATTTT	CASSHGTGDSDTQYF
TRBD1	NA	TRBJ1-1	TRBV6-5	TGTGCCAGCAGGGGACAGGGGCCAGACACTGAAGCTTTCTTT	CASRGQGPDTEAFF
TRBD1	NA	TRBJ2-5	TRBV7-2	TGTGCCAGCAGCTTCGACAGGGGTCAAGAGACCCAGTACTTC	CASSFDRGQETQYF
TRBD2	NA	TRBJ2-2	TRBV19	TGTGCCAGTAGGGATACTAGCGGACGGGGGGAGCTGTTTTTT	CASRDTSGRGELFF
TRBD1	NA	TRBJ2-7	TRBV27	TGTGCCAGCGCGACAGGGCCCGAGCAGTACTTC	CASATGPEQYF
TRBD1	NA	TRBJ2-7	TRBV6-1	TGTGCCAGCAGTGAGGGGACAGGGGGGTCTTACGAGCAGTACTTC	CASSEGTGGSYEQYF
TRBD1	NA	TRBJ2-3	TRBV19	TGTGCCAGTAGTATAGCGGGACAGGGAACACTAGGGCAGTATTTT	CASSIAGQGTLGQYF
TRBD2	NA	TRBJ2-1	TRBV5-1	TGCGCCAGCAGCTTGGAACTAACCCTAGCGGGAGCCTACAATGAGCAGTTCTTC	CASSLELTLAGAYNEQFF
NA	NA	TRBJ1-1	TRBV4-1	TGCGCCAGCAGCCAAGAGGGGGGGATGAACACTGAAGCTTTCTTT	CASSQEGGMNTEAFF
TRBD2	NA	TRBJ2-3	TRBV19	TGTGCCAGTAGTATAGATGAAACTAGCGGGTGGAGCACAGATACGCAGTATTTT	CASSIDETSGWSTDTQYF
TRBD1	few	TRBJ1-3	TRBV30	TGTGCCTGGAGTTCGGACAGGTTCCGGCTCTCTGGAAACACCATATATTTT	CAWSSDRFRLSGNTIYF
TRBD1	NA	TRBJ1-5	TRBV19	TGTGCCAGTAGTAGTATTTCAGCAGGGGGTGATCAGCCCCAGCATTTT	CASSSISAGGDQPQHF
TRBD2	NA	TRBJ2-1	TRBV13	TGTGCCAGCAGCCGCTCTAGCGGGAGGCCTTCCTACAATGAGCAGTTCTTC	CASSRSSGRPSYNEQFF
TRBD2	NA	TRBJ2-2	TRBV29-1	TGCAGCGTTGAGGCTTGGGGGGGTTCCGGGGAGCTGTTTTTT	CSVEAWGGSGELFF
TRBD1	NA	TRBJ2-1	TRBV5-1	TGCGCCAGCAGCTCCTTGCCGGGACAGGGTGACATTTACAATGAGCAGTTCTTC	CASSSLPGQGDIYNEQFF
NA	NA	TRBJ2-6	TRBV27	TGTGCCAGCAGTTTTTTATCCACTGGGGCCAACGTCCTGACTTTC	CASSFLSTGANVLTF
NA	NA	TRBJ2-5	TRBV7-7	TGTGCCAGCAGCTTCGGGACCGCACTACGAGAAGAGACCCAGTACTTC	CASSFGTALREETQYF
NA	NA	TRBJ2-6	TRBV6-4	TGTGCCAGCATCTTCATAGCGCGTTCCTCTGGGGCCAACGTCCTGACTTTC	CASIFIARSSGANVLTF
NA	NA	TRBJ1-1	TRBV6-1	TGTGCCAGCAGCCCCCAGGCGGACGGGGTAGCTTTCTTT	CASSPQADGVAFF